This T cell receptor (beta chain) was profiled in a study of cytomegalovirus exposure and HLA in healthy donors (dated by TCRdb to the late 2010s). Background on the whole study: An earlier analysis of about 530 of the donors reported approximately 280 Gb of sequence data and about 120 million unique TCR beta sequences obtained from around 170 million T cells. Around 300 gigabases of sequencing data and approximately 93 million unique TCR sequences were included in an early release covering around 600 HLA-typed donors. The genetic ancestry cluster associated with self-reported Caucasian donors included over 65% of the 398 genotyped donors. The study was designed to test whether signatures of past pathogen exposure could be identified by cataloging public T cell receptors. The study profiled the T cell repertoires of hundreds of subjects by immunosequencing and related them to cytomegalovirus serostatus. In addition to the first cohort of about 650 subjects, a separate validation cohort of about 120 different subjects was used. High-throughput TCR immunosequencing, statistical association of individual TCRs with disease status, and machine learning were combined to predict cytomegalovirus infection status. In a later analysis, previously published TCR beta repertoires from 666 donors were re-analyzed and high-resolution HLA genotyping was added so that TCR occurrence patterns could be studied. The later analysis used no new phenotypic data to find candidate immune exposures, relying instead on TCR beta sequences and their occurrence across donors. In an earlier analysis of 500 to 650 of the donors, high-throughput TCR beta sequencing was used to judge whether each TCR beta V gene segment behaved as functional or pseudogenic. Donor age, sex, ethnicity and CMV serostatus were collected together with the repertoire data. Genome-wide SNP genotypes for about 55% of the roughly 670 donors were used in a later genetic analysis, which treated that subset as a discovery cohort. All discovery cohort repertoires had been generated on a single sequencing platform. Class I and class II HLA loci were covered by the typing at four-digit resolution. Typing coverage varied by locus: about 629-640 donors for A, B, C, DRB1 and DQB1; approximately 500 for DQA1; over 600 for DPA1; fewer than 480 for DPB1. Several DR-DQ haplotypes were handled as single units for association and clustering, since linkage in the cohort was strong. Among 300 to 450 genotyped donors of the cohort, an average of around 240,000 unique TCR beta nucleotide sequences were sequenced per donor, around 18% of them non-productive.

The receptor library was made with the immunoSEQ multiplex PCR assay. The multiplex PCR relied on a mix of 60 forward primers for TCR Vbeta segments and 13 reverse primers for TCR Jbeta segments. A multiplex PCR assay on genomic DNA amplified the CDR3 region of rearranged TCR beta genes. The amplified TCR beta libraries were sequenced on the Illumina HiSeq System as 87-base-pair reads. In the original analysis: Across the roughly 670 repertoires, a later analysis counted tens of millions of unique TCR beta chains, around 11 million of which were shared by at least two donors. Raw reads were error-corrected and collapsed into unique sequences by a nearest-neighbor algorithm in which closely related sequences were merged to remove PCR and sequencing errors. Alignment of CDR3 sequences to IMGT reference sequences was used to assign V, D and J gene segments. For a sequence to be retained, at least a six-nucleotide match to both a V gene segment and a J gene segment was required. Rearrangements were classified as productive when the CDR3 lacked stop codons and remained in frame with V and J, and all other rearrangements were classified as non-productive. CDR3 was defined by IMGT convention, running from the second conserved V-encoded cysteine to the conserved J-encoded phenylalanine. Sequences without an unambiguous match to a single V gene segment were excluded from the earlier analysis of several hundred of the donors. An earlier analysis of a few hundred of the donors classified V segments as functional when productive rearrangements were above 56.7% and as segregating when the standard deviation between donors was above 5%. A statistical classification framework was built for diagnosing cytomegalovirus status from the catalog of TCR beta chain sequences. In a later analysis, TCR nucleotide sequences were compared against IMGT/GENE-DB human TR gene sequences so that V and J genes could be assigned. Using the TCRdist pipeline, a later analysis assigned CDR3 sequences along with most-parsimonious VDJ recombination scenarios. In a later analysis, every TCR beta chain was defined by the combination of its CDR3 amino acid sequence and its V-gene family, and reads without a unique V-gene family were dropped. As a way to deal with suspected cross-contamination and a sequencing artifact, a later analysis dropped 450 to 600 nucleotide sequences that were highly shared and had low generation probability. In a later analysis, a clonal expansion index for each public chain was calculated from normalized within-repertoire ranks of inferred template counts. In a later analysis, generation probabilities were computed using a VDJ recombination model fitted to out-of-frame rearrangements, and the results were checked against IGoR. A later analysis scored TCR-TCR, TCR-HLA and TCR-CMV co-occurrence with hypergeometric tests, applying a repertoire-size bias correction to TCR pairs. False discovery rates were estimated in a later analysis by permuting HLA or CMV assignments 20 times. In a later analysis, co-occurring TCRs were grouped using DBSCAN, and TCRdist sequence similarity was added for clustering within HLA-allele-positive subsets. Co-occurrence clustering excluded repertoires with fewer than 30,000 or more than 120,000 public chains, plus five with anomalous nucleotide sharing. TCRdb limited this immuneACCESS table to in-frame rearrangements with V and J called. A share of clones is missing; checked studies link under half to unresolved V genes, and the rest is unexplained. V, J and clone size are taken as reported in that table, and D and trimming were inferred from the DNA itself. This sample gives around 110,000 clones in total; around 75% of them show up just once. 2.8% of the sample is taken by the ten largest.

The cohort consisted of more than 650 healthy bone marrow donors. All cohort members were sampled while nominally healthy, although unrecorded immune exposures were likely present. The donor was CMV seronegative and belonged to the group of around 350 seronegative cohort members. Each donor provided a peripheral blood sample, and peripheral blood mononuclear cells were used for TCR beta sequencing. Genomic DNA was extracted from the blood cell samples with the Qiagen DNeasy Blood Extraction Kit. The CDR3 goes from the cysteine to the phenylalanine over 20 residues. Only the CDR3 region is kept as DNA, spanning 60 bases read in frame from base 1. CDR1 and CDR2 are read off the germline V gene as MDHEN and SYDVKM. Trimming takes 2 bases off V and 2 bases off J; junction bases not matched to a gene: 18. Points on this clone: The specificity of this receptor is unknown. Within one base of it there is no much larger clone, and no base qualities were kept.

Study-wide findings and limitations: According to a later analysis, TCR association rates differed among HLA loci, with DRB1 alleles showing the most associated TCRs and HLA-C alleles showing the fewest. In vitro tests confirmed that a few of the cytomegalovirus-associated TCR beta chains recognize cytomegalovirus antigens. The classifier was reported to diagnose cytomegalovirus status with high specificity and sensitivity in both the original and validation cohorts. Because some donors lacked HLA typing at each locus, the association tests relied only on the typed subset. Strong co-occurrence of HLA alleles, especially DR and DQ, made assigning TCR associations to individual alleles difficult. Sequencing depth was assumed to be roughly uniform across donors in the presence/absence analyses, though that assumption may not hold. In the study, 150 to 200 TCR beta chains were listed as associated with cytomegalovirus. Correlated functional status among segregating V segments might reflect linkage disequilibrium, but an unknown experimental factor could not be ruled out. At a false discovery rate of 0.05, a later analysis linked 16,000 or so TCR beta sequences to specific HLA alleles. Some IMGT-functional V segments, including TRBV6-2 and TRBV6-3, could not be told apart with the 87-base-pair reads, so those segments were excluded. The earlier analysis of approximately 590 of the donors excluded 15 to 20 rarely observed V segments, including chromosome 9 orphons, because counts were too low. The authors suggested that the approach could potentially be extended to other disease states and immunological phenotypes. In a later analysis, most CMV-associated TCR beta chains were found to appear HLA-restricted, with HLA associations seemingly driven largely by CMV exposure. V-gene and J-gene trimming of TCR beta chains was associated with a missense DCLRE1C variant in a later genetic analysis, and the association was replicated in an independent cohort. While some public TCRs were present in many individuals, most TCR sequences turned up only very rarely across donors. In a later analysis, HLA-associated TCR beta chains showed more clonal expansion and lower generation probabilities than non-associated chains that were equally common. In an earlier analysis of 587 of the donors, most TCR beta V segments were observed in productive rearrangements about 90% or about 30% of the time, broadly matching IMGT annotations. For the cohort, immune exposure information was limited to CMV serostatus. A cluster of highly shared sequence variants was judged likely to represent a technical artifact of the sequencing pipeline. The cohort was sequenced for TCR beta chains only, and without alpha or paired-chain data the features that could be detected were limited. A further reported finding was that TCR beta sequences accurately predicted the HLA-A and HLA-B alleles for most subjects in the first cohort. A later analysis reported that several top co-occurrence clusters appeared linked to parvovirus B19, influenza, CMV and Epstein-Barr virus. In a later genetic analysis, fewer N-insertions in productive TCRs were reported among donors in an Asian-associated ancestry cluster than the roughly 700-donor mean.

The chain was built from TRBV28 and TRBJ2-7; 10 of the junction bases match TRBD2. The source of this sequence is a female donor in good health and CMV-seronegative. Sequenced material: PBMCs. The nucleotide sequence is given as TGTGCCAGCAGTTTACCACCTAGCGGGAGTGTAAGGTCGTTCACCTACGAGCAGTACTTC. It translates as CASSLPPSGSVRSFTYEQYF.